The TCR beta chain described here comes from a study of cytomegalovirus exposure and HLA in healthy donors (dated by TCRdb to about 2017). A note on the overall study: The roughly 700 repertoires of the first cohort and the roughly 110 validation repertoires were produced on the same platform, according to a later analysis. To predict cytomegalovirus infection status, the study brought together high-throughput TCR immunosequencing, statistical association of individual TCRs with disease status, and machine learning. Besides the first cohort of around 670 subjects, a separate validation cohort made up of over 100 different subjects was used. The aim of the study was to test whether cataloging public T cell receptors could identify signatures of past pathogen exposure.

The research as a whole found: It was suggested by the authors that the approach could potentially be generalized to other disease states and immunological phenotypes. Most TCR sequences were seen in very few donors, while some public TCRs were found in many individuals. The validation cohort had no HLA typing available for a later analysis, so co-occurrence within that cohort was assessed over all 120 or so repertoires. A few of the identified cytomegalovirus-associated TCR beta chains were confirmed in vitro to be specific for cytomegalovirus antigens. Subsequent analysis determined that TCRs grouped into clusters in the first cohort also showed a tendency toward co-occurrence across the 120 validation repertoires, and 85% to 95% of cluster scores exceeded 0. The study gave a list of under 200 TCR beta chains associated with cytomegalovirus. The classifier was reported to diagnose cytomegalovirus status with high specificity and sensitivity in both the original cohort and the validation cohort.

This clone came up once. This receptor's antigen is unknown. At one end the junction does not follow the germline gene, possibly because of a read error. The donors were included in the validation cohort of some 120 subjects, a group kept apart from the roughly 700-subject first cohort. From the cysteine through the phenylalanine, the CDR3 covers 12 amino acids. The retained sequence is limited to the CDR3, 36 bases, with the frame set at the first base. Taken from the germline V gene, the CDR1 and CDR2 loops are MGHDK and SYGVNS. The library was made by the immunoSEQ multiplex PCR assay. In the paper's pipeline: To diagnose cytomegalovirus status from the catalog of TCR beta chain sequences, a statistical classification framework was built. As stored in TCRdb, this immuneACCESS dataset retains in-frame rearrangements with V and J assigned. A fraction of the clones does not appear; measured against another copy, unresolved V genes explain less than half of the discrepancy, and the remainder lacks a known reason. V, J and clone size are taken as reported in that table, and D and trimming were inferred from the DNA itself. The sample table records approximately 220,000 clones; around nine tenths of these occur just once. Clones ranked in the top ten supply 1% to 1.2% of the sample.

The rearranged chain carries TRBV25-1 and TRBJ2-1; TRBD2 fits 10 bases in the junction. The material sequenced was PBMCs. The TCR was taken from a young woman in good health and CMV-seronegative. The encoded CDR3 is CASSGPSGSSLF. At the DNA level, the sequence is TGTGCCAGCAGTGGACCTAGCGGGAGCTCGCTCTTC. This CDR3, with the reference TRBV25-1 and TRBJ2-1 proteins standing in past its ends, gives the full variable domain EADIYQTPRYLVIGTGKKITLECSQTMGHDKMYWYQQDPGMELHLIHYSYGVNSTEKGDLSSESTVSRIRTEHFPLTLESARPSHTSQYLCASSGPSGSSLFGPGTRLTVL.